This record covers a single TCR beta chain. This sample is drawn from a study of cytomegalovirus exposure and HLA in healthy donors. V was pared by 1 base and J by 7 bases, with 16 bases between. The CDR3 sequence is 15 residues long. The V gene's germline CDR1 is SGHTA and CDR2 FQGTGA. Researchers ran the PCR with 60 Vbeta and 13 Jbeta primers. Measured with immunoSEQ multiplex PCR; TCRdb has only the in-frame clones, and not every one. This sample carries 150,000 to 200,000 clones, roughly 80% of them seen once, and the ten largest clones take roughly 6.2%. The genes are TRBV7-3 and TRBJ1-1; D not certain. The sequenced material came from PBMCs. The sequence derives from a male donor in good health and CMV-seropositive. Here the CDR3 reads CASSLKPGRLDEAFF. In DNA form, the CDR3 reads TGTGCCAGCAGCTTAAAACCCGGGAGGCTAGATGAAGCTTTCTTT.